The 28 T cell receptor beta chains given below trace back to one sample, sequenced in a study of CD8+ T cells in alopecia areata. After isolation, RNA underwent reverse transcription to generate cDNA as the sequencing template. Clones were read by immunoSEQ multiplex PCR, and TCRdb kept only the in-frame ones, dropping some. The sample gives 130,000 or so clones, 47% of which show up once; roughly 10% is in the top ten. The sample comprised NKG2D-low CD8+ T cells sorted from blood. The receptors stem from a human donor with alopecia areata.

The chain carries TRBV28 and TRBJ1-4, with D perhaps matching TRBD1 (5 bases). Germline V gives CDR1 MDHEN, CDR2 SYDVKM. CDR3 length: 15 residues. Trimming shortened V by 2 bases and J by 6 bases, and 13 bases separated the two germline ends. CDR3: CASSLGVGADEKLFF. CDR3 coding DNA: TGTGCCAGCAGTTTAGGTGTTGGGGCGGATGAAAAACTGTTTTTT.

The CDR3 here is CAWSVTGAGGYTF. In DNA, the CDR3 is TGTGCCTGGAGTGTAACCGGCGCGGGTGGCTACACCTTC. The chain carries TRBV30 and TRBJ1-2, with no clear D. Germline V gene data show CDR1 as GTSNPN and CDR2 as SVGIG (reference sequence). CDR3 length: 13 amino acids. The ends were cut back, 0 bases at V and 7 bases at J, with 12 bases in the middle.

The chain is built from TRBV28 and TRBJ2-1; TRBD2 matches at 13 bases. The CDR3 extends over 13 amino acids. Trimming cost V 10 bases and J 7 bases; bases outside gene matches: 4. The germline V gene has CDR1 MDHEN and CDR2 SYDVKM. CDR3 protein: CATGLAGENEQFF. As DNA, the CDR3 is TGTGCCACCGGACTAGCGGGAGAGAATGAGCAGTTCTTC.

This clone was counted only a few times. The chain employs TRBV13 and TRBJ2-7; 11 bases map to TRBD1. This CDR3 contains 14 residues. CDR1 and CDR2 from the germline V gene are PRHDT and FYEKMQ (reference sequence). V gave up 5 bases and J gave up 4 bases; unmatched junction bases: 4. Here the CDR3 DNA reads TGTGCCAGCAGCCCGCGGGACAGGGGGTACGAGCAGTACTTC. It yields the protein CASSPRDRGYEQYF.

The chain couples TRBV29-1 to TRBJ2-4; no definite D call. The length of the CDR3 is 15 residues. Germline CDR1 SQVTM, CDR2 ANQGSEA. V was cut by 0 bases and J by 0 bases, with 9 bases left in between. The CDR3 reads CSVEDQLLAKNIQYF. CDR3 nucleotide sequence: TGCAGCGTTGAAGATCAACTCCTAGCCAAAAACATTCAGTACTTC.

The gene calls are TRBV7-3 and TRBJ2-1; D is perhaps TRBD2 (6 bases). In germline, CDR1 is SGHTA, CDR2 FQGTGA. V was shortened by 3 bases and J by 0 bases, with 6 bases between the two germline ends. This CDR3 spans 14 amino acids. The CDR3 protein is CASSFSGSYNEQFF. CDR3 DNA sequence: TGTGCCAGCAGCTTTAGCGGCTCCTACAATGAGCAGTTCTTC.

The chain couples TRBV29-1 to TRBJ2-1, with TRBD2 matching 10 bases. The germline CDR1 and CDR2 sequences are SQVTM and ANQGSEA. J gave up 1 base and V 4 bases, and 13 bases lay outside the gene matches. CDR3 length: 18 residues. The CDR3 sequence is CSVVLWLAGDRSYNEQFF. Here the CDR3 DNA reads TGCAGCGTTGTCTTGTGGCTAGCGGGAGATAGGTCCTACAATGAGCAGTTCTTC.

This clone was seen a handful of times. This sample includes further DNA sequences coding for the same CDR3. The rearrangement links TRBV11-2 to TRBJ2-7; TRBD1 aligns across 9 bases. Trimming at V came to 5 bases and at J to 2 bases, leaving 4 bases not matched to a gene. This CDR3 has 14 amino acids. The germline CDR1 and CDR2 sequences are SGHAT and FQNNGV. The CDR3 DNA follows: TGTGCCAGCAGCCTGGGACAGGGAGCCTACGAGCAGTACTTC. Protein product: CASSLGQGAYEQYF.

The chain employs TRBV29-1 and TRBJ2-2; no reliable D call. CDR1 and CDR2 (germline): SQVTM, ANQGSEA. V shed 7 bases and J shed 3 bases, with 6 bases lying between them. CDR3 length: 11 residues. CDR3 loop: CSATYTGELFF. The CDR3 DNA is TGCAGCGCGACATACACCGGGGAGCTGTTTTTT.

Comments on this clone: No conserved phenylalanine or tryptophan ends this CDR3, so it is likely a read error. Because the CDR3's place on the DNA is in doubt, the DNA is left out and the CDR3 is given as listed by TCRdb. The chain recombines TRBV29-1 with TRBJ1-2. The CDR3 is 9 residues long, counting both termini. The germline V gene has CDR1 SQVTM and CDR2 ANQGSEA. The CDR3 region is CSVDPRDFH.

In this sample, this clone turned up a few times. V is TRBV14 and J is TRBJ1-2, with D tentatively TRBD1 (5 bases). CDR3 size: 13 residues. The V gene lost 3 bases and the J gene lost 7 bases, with 12 bases spanning the gap. Looked up from germline, CDR1 is SGHDN and CDR2 is FVKESK. CDR3 nucleotide sequence: TGTGCCAGCAGCCACCGCAGGGCGGGTGGCTACACCTTC. It yields the protein CASSHRRAGGYTF.

J is TRBJ2-1 and V is TRBV23-1, with 7 bases fitting TRBD2. TRBV23-1 is known as an ORF, though its function is uncertain. After removal of 1 base from V and 5 bases from J, the junction contained 2 bases not matched to a gene. The CDR3 runs to 14 residues. Here the CDR3 reads CASSQCGRDNEQFF. The DNA for the CDR3 is TGCGCCAGCAGTCAATGTGGGAGGGACAATGAGCAGTTCTTC.

The V gene is TRBV4-1, the J gene TRBJ1-5; D gene uncertain. The CDR3 totals 16 residues. V was clipped by 5 bases and J by 0 bases, with 14 bases between them. Germline V gene data show CDR1 as MGHRA and CDR2 as YSYEKL. CDR3 nucleotides: TGCGCCAGCAGCTATTCTGAAGGATATAGCAATCAGCCCCAGCATTTT. Translating it yields CASSYSEGYSNQPQHF.

This clone was observed a handful of times. The J gene is TRBJ1-1, the V gene TRBV29-1; TRBD1 is a possible D gene (5 bases). Germline CDR1 is SQVTM and CDR2 is ANQGSEA. The ends were cut back, 5 bases at V and 5 bases at J, with 12 bases in the middle. This CDR3 spans 12 amino acids. The CDR3 region is CSVFSGRTEAFF. The CDR3, as DNA: TGCAGCGTTTTTTCAGGGAGGACTGAAGCTTTCTTT.

The chain uses TRBV13 and TRBJ2-7, with a weak D call TRBD2 (5 bases). Germline V gene data show CDR1 as PRHDT and CDR2 as FYEKMQ (reference sequence). The CDR3 contains 12 residues. V was cut by 2 bases and J by 6 bases, with 8 bases left in between. Here the CDR3 DNA reads TGTGCCAGCAGCTTAACTAGAGGCGAGCAGTACTTC. This codes for CASSLTRGEQYF.

A few counts support this clone. J is TRBJ2-3 and V is TRBV29-1; weak D call: TRBD2 (6 bases). CDR1 and CDR2 from the germline V gene are SQVTM and ANQGSEA. CDR3 size: 10 residues. Trimming cost V 3 bases and J 8 bases, with 6 bases left between them. This CDR3 is CSVEEGTQYF. For the CDR3, the DNA is TGCAGCGTTGAGGAGGGTACGCAGTATTTT.

The chain couples TRBV25-1 to TRBJ2-5, with TRBD1 matching over 7 bases. This CDR3 region has 11 residues. CDR1 and CDR2 from the germline V gene are MGHDK and SYGVNS. The V and J ends lost 5 bases and 7 bases, in that order; junction bases with no gene match: 1. The CDR3 DNA reads as TGTGCCAGCAGTCCAGGGGGGACCCAGTACTTC. Translated, it gives CASSPGGTQYF.

This clone was counted between two and nine times. V and J are TRBV7-9 and TRBJ2-6; D is ambiguous. Between the trimmed V and J ends, which lost 5 bases and 0 bases, there was a span of 8 bases. Germline V gene lookup returns CDR1 SEHNR and CDR2 FQNEAQ (reference sequence). The CDR3 loop spans 15 amino acids. CDR3 protein: CASSPEFSGANVLTF. CDR3 nucleotide sequence: TGTGCCAGCAGCCCGGAGTTCTCTGGGGCCAACGTCCTGACTTTC.

The rearrangement joins TRBV29-1 to TRBJ2-7, with unresolved D. From germline, CDR1 is SQVTM and CDR2 ANQGSEA. This CDR3 has 13 residues. Trimming stripped 4 bases from V and 0 bases from J, with 10 bases between. CDR3 in amino acids: CSVGTAVSYEQYF. In nucleotides, the CDR3 is TGCAGCGTTGGGACGGCAGTCTCCTACGAGCAGTACTTC.

The V gene is TRBV9, the J gene TRBJ1-2, with D possibly TRBD1 on 5 matching bases. CDR3 length: 13 residues. V was trimmed by 3 bases and J by 7 bases, leaving 13 bases between them. CDR1 and CDR2 (germline): SGDLS, YYNGEE. CDR3 residues: CASSAGIGAGYTF. Here the CDR3 DNA reads TGTGCCAGCAGCGCAGGGATCGGAGCTGGCTACACCTTC.

This chain uses TRBV29-1 with TRBJ2-5; D unclear. Germline CDR1 is SQVTM and CDR2 is ANQGSEA. The CDR3 is made up of 15 amino acids. The germline V and J ends were trimmed by 5 bases and 1 base, with 17 bases remaining between them. For the CDR3, the DNA is TGCAGCGTTTACCAGTATCAAGGGCCCCAAGAGACCCAGTACTTC. As protein: CSVYQYQGPQETQYF.

The rearrangement links TRBV7-8 to TRBJ2-3, with 12 positions matching TRBD2. The trim removed 2 bases at V and 5 bases at J, leaving 5 bases unmatched. This CDR3 comprises 16 residues. Germline loops: CDR1 SGHVS, CDR2 FQNEAQ. Written as DNA, the CDR3 is TGTGCCAGCAGCTTACTAGCGGGGGGGCCAGTAGATACGCAGTATTTT. Amino acids: CASSLLAGGPVDTQYF.

This clone has just a few counts. This chain joins TRBV13 and TRBJ2-3; D gene uncertain. Trimming shortened V by 2 bases and J by 5 bases, and 5 bases separated the two germline ends. Germline CDR1 is PRHDT and CDR2 is FYEKMQ (reference sequence). CDR3 length: 12 residues. The CDR3: CASSLSGDTQYF. In DNA form, the CDR3 reads TGTGCCAGCAGCTTATCCGGAGATACGCAGTATTTT.

CDR3 nucleotides: TGTGCCTGGACTTGGGGACAGGGCTACGAGCAGTACTTC. Residues: CAWTWGQGYEQYF. The V call is TRBV30, the J call TRBJ2-7, with 9 bases aligning to TRBD1. After removal of 4 bases from V and 3 bases from J, the junction contained 4 bases not matched to a gene. CDR1 GTSNPN and CDR2 SVGIG come from the germline V gene (reference sequence). The CDR3 has 13 amino acids.

This chain joins TRBV30 and TRBJ2-7; D is unclear. Trimming took off 2 bases at V and 3 bases at J, with 5 bases between the two ends. Germline assignment: CDR1 GTSNPN and CDR2 SVGIG (reference sequence). The CDR3 has 11 amino acids. The CDR3 sequence: CAWSNDYEQYF. DNA for the CDR3: TGTGCCTGGAGTAATGACTACGAGCAGTACTTC.

The chain recombines TRBV6-6 with TRBJ1-1; no clear D gene. CDR1 and CDR2 (germline): MNHNY, SVGAGI (reference sequence). The CDR3 sequence is 16 residues long. With 0 bases removed from V and 3 bases from J, the gap between germline ends came to 14 bases. The DNA for the CDR3 is TGTGCCAGCAGTTACTCGAAGAGGGATCCAGACACTGAAGCTTTCTTT. Its translation is CASSYSKRDPDTEAFF.

This clone was found a few times. The chain uses TRBV28 and TRBJ2-5; D is undetermined. This CDR3 contains 17 residues. Per germline, CDR1 MDHEN and CDR2 SYDVKM. V was clipped by 4 bases and J by 4 bases, with 22 bases between them. The CDR3 loop is CASSSGRITQIRETQYF. CDR3 in DNA: TGTGCCAGCAGTTCGGGCCGAATCACGCAGATAAGAGAGACCCAGTACTTC. Variable domain in full (rest from reference TRBV28 and TRBJ2-5): DVKVTQSSRYLVKRTGEKVFLECVQDMDHENMFWYRQDPGLGLRLIYFSYDVKMKEKGDIPEGYSVSREKKERFSLILESASTNQTSMYLCASSSGRITQIRETQYFGPGTRLLVL.

This chain links TRBV30 with TRBJ2-3; TRBD2 matches 8 bases. The V gene end was trimmed by 0 bases and the J gene end by 2 bases; junction bases not matched to a gene: 7. CDR1 GTSNPN and CDR2 SVGIG come from the germline V gene (reference sequence). The CDR3 is 16 residues long. CDR3 amino acids: CAWSVGAGGTTDTQYF. The CDR3, as DNA: TGTGCCTGGAGTGTAGGGGCGGGGGGTACCACAGATACGCAGTATTTT.